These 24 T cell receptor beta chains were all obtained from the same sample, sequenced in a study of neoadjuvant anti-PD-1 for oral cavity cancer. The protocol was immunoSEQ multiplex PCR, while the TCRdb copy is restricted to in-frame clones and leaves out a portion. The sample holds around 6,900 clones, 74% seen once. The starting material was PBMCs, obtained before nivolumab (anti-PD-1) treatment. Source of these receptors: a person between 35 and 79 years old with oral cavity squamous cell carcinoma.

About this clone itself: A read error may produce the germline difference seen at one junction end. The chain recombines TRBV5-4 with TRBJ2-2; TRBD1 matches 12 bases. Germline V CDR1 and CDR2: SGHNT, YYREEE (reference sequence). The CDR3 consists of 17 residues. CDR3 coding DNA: TGTGCCAGCACCTTGGGAACGGGACAGGGGGCCTCCGGGGAGCTGTTTTTT. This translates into CASTLGTGQGASGELFF.

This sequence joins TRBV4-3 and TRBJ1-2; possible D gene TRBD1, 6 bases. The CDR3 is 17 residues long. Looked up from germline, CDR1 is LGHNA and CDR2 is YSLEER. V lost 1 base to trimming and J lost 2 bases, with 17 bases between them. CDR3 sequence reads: CASSQAITRGPNYGYTF. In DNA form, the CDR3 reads TGCGCCAGCAGCCAAGCGATCACCAGGGGCCCAAACTATGGCTACACCTTC.

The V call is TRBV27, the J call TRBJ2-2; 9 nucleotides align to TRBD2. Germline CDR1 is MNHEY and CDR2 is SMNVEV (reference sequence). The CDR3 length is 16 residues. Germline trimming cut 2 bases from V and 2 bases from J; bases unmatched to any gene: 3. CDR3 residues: CASSLRSGGNTGELFF. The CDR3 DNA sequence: TGTGCCAGCAGTTTACGTAGCGGGGGCAACACCGGGGAGCTGTTTTTT.

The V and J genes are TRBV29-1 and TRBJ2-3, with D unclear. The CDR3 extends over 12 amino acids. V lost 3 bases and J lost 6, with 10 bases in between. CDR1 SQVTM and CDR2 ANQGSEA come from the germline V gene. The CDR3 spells CSVEVRRDTQYF. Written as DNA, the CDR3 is TGCAGCGTTGAGGTCCGACGGGATACGCAGTATTTT.

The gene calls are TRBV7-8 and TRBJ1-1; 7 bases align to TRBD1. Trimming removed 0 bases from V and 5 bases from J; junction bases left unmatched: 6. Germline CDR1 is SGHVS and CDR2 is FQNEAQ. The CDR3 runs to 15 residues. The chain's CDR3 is CASSLARQGGTEAFF. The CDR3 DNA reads TGTGCCAGCAGCTTAGCCCGACAGGGTGGGACTGAAGCTTTCTTT.

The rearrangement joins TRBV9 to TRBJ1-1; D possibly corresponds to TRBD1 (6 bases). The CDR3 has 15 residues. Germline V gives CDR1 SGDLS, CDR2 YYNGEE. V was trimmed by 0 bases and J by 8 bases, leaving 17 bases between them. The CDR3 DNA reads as TGTGCCAGCAGCGTAGTTGGGGGGCTAGCGGCGGAAGCTTTCTTT. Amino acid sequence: CASSVVGGLAAEAFF.

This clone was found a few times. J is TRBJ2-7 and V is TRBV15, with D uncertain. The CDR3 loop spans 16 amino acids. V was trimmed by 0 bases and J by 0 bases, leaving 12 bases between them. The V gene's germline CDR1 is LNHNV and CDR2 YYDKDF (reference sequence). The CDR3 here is CATSRDRGSTSYEQYF. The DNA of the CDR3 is TGTGCCACCAGCAGAGATCGAGGCTCGACCTCCTACGAGCAGTACTTC.

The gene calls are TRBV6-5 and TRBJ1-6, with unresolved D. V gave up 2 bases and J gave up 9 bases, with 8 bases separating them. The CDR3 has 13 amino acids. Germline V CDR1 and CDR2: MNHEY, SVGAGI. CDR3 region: CASSYSRSSPLHF. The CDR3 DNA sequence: TGTGCCAGCAGTTACAGTCGTAGTTCACCCCTCCACTTT.

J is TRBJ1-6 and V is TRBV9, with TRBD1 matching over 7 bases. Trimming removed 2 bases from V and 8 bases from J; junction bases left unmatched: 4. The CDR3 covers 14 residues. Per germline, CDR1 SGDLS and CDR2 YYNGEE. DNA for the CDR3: TGTGCCAGCAGCGTTCGACAGGGAGATTCACCCCTCCACTTT. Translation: CASSVRQGDSPLHF.

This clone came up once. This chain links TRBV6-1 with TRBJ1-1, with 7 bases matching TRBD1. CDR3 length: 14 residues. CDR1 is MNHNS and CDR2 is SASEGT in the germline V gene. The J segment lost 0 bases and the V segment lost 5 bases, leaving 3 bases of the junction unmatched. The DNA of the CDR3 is TGTGCCAGCAGTAGGGGACAGCTGAACACTGAAGCTTTCTTT. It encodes CASSRGQLNTEAFF.

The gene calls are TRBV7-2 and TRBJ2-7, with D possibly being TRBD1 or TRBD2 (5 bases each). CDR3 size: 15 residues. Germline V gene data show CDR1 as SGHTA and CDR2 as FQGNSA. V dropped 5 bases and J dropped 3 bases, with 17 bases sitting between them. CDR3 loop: CASSPGSTNGYEQYF. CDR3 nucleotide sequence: TGTGCCAGCAGCCCAGGGAGCACGAATGGCTACGAGCAGTACTTC.

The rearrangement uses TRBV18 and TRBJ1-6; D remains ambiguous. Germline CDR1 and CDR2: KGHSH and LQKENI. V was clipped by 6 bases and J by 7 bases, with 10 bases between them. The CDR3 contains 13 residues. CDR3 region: CASSLDKNSPLHF. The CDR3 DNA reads TGTGCCAGCTCTCTGGATAAAAATTCACCCCTCCACTTT.

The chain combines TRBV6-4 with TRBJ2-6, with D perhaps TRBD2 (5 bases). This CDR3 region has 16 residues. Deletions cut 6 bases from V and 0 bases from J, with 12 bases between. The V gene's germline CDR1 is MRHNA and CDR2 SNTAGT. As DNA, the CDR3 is TGTGCCAGCAGCCCCGACGGGGACTCTGGGGCCAACGTCCTGACTTTC. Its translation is CASSPDGDSGANVLTF.

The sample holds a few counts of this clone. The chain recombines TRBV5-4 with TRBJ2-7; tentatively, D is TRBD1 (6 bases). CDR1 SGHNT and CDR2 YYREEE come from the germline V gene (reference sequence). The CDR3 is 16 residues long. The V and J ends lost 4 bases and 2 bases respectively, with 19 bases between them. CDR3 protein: CASSTIRGQNPYEQYF. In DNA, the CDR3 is TGTGCCAGCAGCACAATCAGGGGACAAAACCCCTACGAGCAGTACTTC.

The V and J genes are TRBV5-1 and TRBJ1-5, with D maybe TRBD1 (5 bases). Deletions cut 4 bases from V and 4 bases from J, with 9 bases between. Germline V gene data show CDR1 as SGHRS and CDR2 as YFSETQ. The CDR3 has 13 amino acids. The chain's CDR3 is CASSQDSNQPQHF. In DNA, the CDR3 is TGCGCCAGCAGCCAAGACAGTAATCAGCCCCAGCATTTT. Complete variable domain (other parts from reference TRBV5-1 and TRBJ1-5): KAGVTQTPRYLIKTRGQQVTLSCSPISGHRSVSWYQQTPGQGLQFLFEYFSETQRNKGNFPGRFSGRQFSNSRSEMNVSTLELGDSALYLCASSQDSNQPQHFGDGTRLSIL.

The DNA for the CDR3 is TGTGCCAGCAGCCAAGGGGACTATGGCTACACCTTC. Its translation: CASSQGDYGYTF. This chain links TRBV11-2 with TRBJ1-2; a possible D gene is TRBD1 (5 bases). V was shortened by 5 bases and J by 3 bases, with 7 bases between the two germline ends. The V gene's germline CDR1 is SGHAT and CDR2 FQNNGV. CDR3 length equals 12 residues.

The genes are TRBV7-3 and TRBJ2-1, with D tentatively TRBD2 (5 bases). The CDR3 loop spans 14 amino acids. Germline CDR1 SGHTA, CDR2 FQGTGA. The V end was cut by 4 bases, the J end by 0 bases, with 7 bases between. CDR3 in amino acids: CASSSRDSYNEQFF. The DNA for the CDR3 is TGTGCCAGCAGCTCCCGGGACTCCTACAATGAGCAGTTCTTC.

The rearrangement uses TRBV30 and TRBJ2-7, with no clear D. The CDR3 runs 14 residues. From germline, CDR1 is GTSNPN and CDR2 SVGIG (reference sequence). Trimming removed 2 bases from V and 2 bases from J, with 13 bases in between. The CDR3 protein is CAWSFSGYTYEQYF. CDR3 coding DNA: TGTGCCTGGAGTTTCTCAGGTTACACCTACGAGCAGTACTTC.

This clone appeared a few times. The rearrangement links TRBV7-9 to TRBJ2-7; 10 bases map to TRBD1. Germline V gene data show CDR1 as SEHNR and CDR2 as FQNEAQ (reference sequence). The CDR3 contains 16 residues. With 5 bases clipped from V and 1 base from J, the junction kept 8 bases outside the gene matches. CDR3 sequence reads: CASSHSAGQGSYEQYF. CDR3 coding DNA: TGTGCCAGCAGCCACAGTGCGGGACAGGGGTCCTACGAGCAGTACTTC.

CDR3: CASSQTTGPYNEQFF. In nucleotides, the CDR3 is TGTGCCAGCAGCCAGACGACAGGGCCCTACAATGAGCAGTTCTTC. The rearrangement uses TRBV11-2 and TRBJ2-1; 7 bases fit TRBD1. CDR1 and CDR2 (germline): SGHAT, FQNNGV. The CDR3 covers 15 residues. The J segment lost 2 bases and the V segment lost 5 bases, leaving 6 bases of the junction unmatched. The variable domain in full, completed from reference TRBV11-2 and TRBJ2-1, reads EAGVAQSPRYKIIEKRQSVAFWCNPISGHATLYWYQQILGQGPKLLIQFQNNGVVDDSQLPKDRFSAERLKGVDSTLKIQPAKLEDSAVYLCASSQTTGPYNEQFFGPGTRLTVL.

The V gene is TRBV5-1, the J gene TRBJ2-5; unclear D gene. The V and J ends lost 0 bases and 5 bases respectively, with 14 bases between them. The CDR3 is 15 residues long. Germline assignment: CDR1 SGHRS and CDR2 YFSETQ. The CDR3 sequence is CASSLARRSFETQYF. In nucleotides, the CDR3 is TGCGCCAGCAGCTTGGCTCGGAGATCTTTCGAGACCCAGTACTTC.

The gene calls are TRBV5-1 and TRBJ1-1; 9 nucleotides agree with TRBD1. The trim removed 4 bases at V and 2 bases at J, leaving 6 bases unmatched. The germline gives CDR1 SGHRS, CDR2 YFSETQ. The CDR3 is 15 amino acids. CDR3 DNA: TGCGCCAGCAGCCGGACAGGGGACACCAACACTGAAGCTTTCTTT. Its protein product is CASSRTGDTNTEAFF.

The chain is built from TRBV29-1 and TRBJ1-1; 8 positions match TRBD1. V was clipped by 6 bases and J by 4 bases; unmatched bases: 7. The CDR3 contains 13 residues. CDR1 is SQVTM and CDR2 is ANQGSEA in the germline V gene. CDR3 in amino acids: CSVKTGGSTEAFF. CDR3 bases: TGCAGCGTGAAAACAGGGGGTAGCACTGAAGCTTTCTTT.

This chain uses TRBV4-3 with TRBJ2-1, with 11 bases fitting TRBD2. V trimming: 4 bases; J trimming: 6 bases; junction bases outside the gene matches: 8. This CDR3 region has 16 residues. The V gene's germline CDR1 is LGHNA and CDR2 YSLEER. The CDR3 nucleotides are TGCGCCAGCAGCCTTTCACTAGCGGGGGAGGGCAATGAGCAGTTCTTC. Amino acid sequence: CASSLSLAGEGNEQFF.